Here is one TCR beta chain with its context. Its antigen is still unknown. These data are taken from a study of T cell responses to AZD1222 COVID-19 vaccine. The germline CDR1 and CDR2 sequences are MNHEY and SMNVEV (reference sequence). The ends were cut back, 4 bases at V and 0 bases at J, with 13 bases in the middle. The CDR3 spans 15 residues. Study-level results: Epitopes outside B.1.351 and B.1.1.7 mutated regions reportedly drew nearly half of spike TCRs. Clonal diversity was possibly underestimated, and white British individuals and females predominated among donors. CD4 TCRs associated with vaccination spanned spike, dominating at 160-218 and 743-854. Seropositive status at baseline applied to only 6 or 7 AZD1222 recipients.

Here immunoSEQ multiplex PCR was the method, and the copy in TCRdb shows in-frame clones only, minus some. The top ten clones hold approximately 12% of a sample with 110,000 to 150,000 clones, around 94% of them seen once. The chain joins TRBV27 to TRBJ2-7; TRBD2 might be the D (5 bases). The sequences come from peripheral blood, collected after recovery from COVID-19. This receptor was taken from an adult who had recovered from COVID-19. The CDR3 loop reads CASSYSTIPSYEQYF. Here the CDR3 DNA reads TGTGCCAGCAGTTACTCGACTATTCCCTCCTACGAGCAGTACTTC.